This entry is about one T cell receptor (beta chain). The clone's antigen remains unknown. Within one base of it there is no much larger clone, and no base qualities were kept. Genomic DNA was extracted from sorted cells with the QIAGEN DNeasy Blood and Tissue Kit for TCRbeta CDR3 sequencing. High-throughput TCRbeta CDR3 sequencing, which included PCR amplification with bias correction and internal controls, was done commercially through immunoSEQ. On the authors' methods: A unique productive TCRbeta sequence was defined by the CDR3 nucleotide sequence when primers matched, and otherwise by the CDR3 amino acid sequence together with the Vbeta and Jbeta genes. Sorting error was corrected by removing sequences shared between sorted populations at a frequency ratio of 2:1 or less, and the remaining shared sequences were assigned to the higher population. A sequence was defined as donor-reactive if the sequence was expanded at least 5-fold in CFSE-low cells compared with unstimulated cells and had a frequency of at least 0.01% in CFSE-low cells. Repertoire divergence was quantified by Jensen-Shannon divergence calculated from the top 100 TCRbeta sequences ranked by frequency. For samples with multiple sequencing runs, sorting error was corrected in each run separately before the runs were combined. TCRdb provides this immuneACCESS table in a form limited to in-frame rearrangements. Some clones are lacking; in checked studies, under half of them reflect an unresolved V gene, and why the rest are absent is not known. The DNA was the basis for D and trimming; V, J and clone size are from that table. This sample gives roughly 250,000 clones in total; roughly 84% of them show up just once. The top ten clonotypes cover 0.64% of the sample.

From V the trimming removes 2 bases and from J it removes 0 bases, while the gene matches leave 7 bases of the junction unaccounted for. CDR1 and CDR2 are read off the germline V gene as MGHRA and YSYEKL. The CDR3 covers 16 residues, taking in both the cysteine and the phenylalanine. Only the CDR3 region is kept as DNA, spanning 48 bases read in frame from base 1. The data belong to a study of Tregs in tolerant kidney transplant recipients (dated by TCRdb to about 2019). Notes on the research overall: Before combined kidney and bone marrow transplantation, this study identified donor-specific regulatory T cells using TCRbeta sequencing and then followed those same cells after transplant. TCRbeta repertoire sequencing was used in a few healthy controls to compare several methods for expanding Tregs specific for an allogeneic donor.

Thawed PBMCs were FACS-sorted into unstimulated Tregs (CD4+CD25+CD127-), CD4+ non-Tregs (CD4+CD25-), CD4 cells and CD8 cells. Healthy control blood came either as purchased buffy coats or from healthy volunteers. Healthy control blood was separated into PBMCs by Ficoll density gradient and cryopreserved, and patient PBMCs were collected both before and after transplant. What the authors observed across the whole study: Biological reproducibility was not examined directly, but technical replication error appeared to be minimal. The study was limited by small patient numbers, and the findings need validation in larger populations and under other immunosuppression protocols. Expanding Tregs with activated donor B cells appeared to identify the most biologically relevant and donor-specific TCRbeta repertoire.

The receptor comes from a human donor in good health. Sequencing was performed on CD4+ T cells from blood. The V and J genes are TRBV4-1 and TRBJ2-7; TRBD1 agrees with 7 junctional bases. The DNA sequence is given as TGCGCCAGCAGCCAATCCGGGACAGCTTACTCCTACGAGCAGTACTTC. It encodes CASSQSGTAYSYEQYF.